A selection of T cell receptor beta chains follows, all from one sample in a study of cytomegalovirus exposure and HLA in healthy donors. Method: immunoSEQ multiplex PCR; TCRdb's copy keeps in-frame clones and lacks some. This repertoire shows some 140,000 clones, 80% found once; its top ten account for more than 10%. Sequenced: PBMCs. These receptors came from a man younger than 45 in good health and CMV-seropositive. The CDR3 runs from the conserved cysteine through the conserved F or W.

CDR3 length: 13
J gene: TRBJ1-1
V gene: TRBV7-9
CDR3 protein: CASSLTGDTEAFF

CDR3 length: 16
J gene: TRBJ1-1
V gene: TRBV18
CDR3 protein: CASSPAQGSVGTEAFF

CDR3 length: 15
J gene: TRBJ2-5
V gene: TRBV7-2
CDR3 protein: CASSLGLQLQETQYF

CDR3 length: 15
J gene: TRBJ1-2
V gene: TRBV9
CDR3 protein: CASSQTGGGNYGYTF

CDR3 length: 15
J gene: TRBJ2-7
V gene: TRBV5-5
CDR3 protein: CASSAGLGGRGEQYF

CDR3 length: 15
J gene: TRBJ1-1
V gene: TRBV5-1
CDR3 protein: CASSSWGGAVTEAFF

CDR3 length: 13
J gene: TRBJ2-1
V gene: TRBV7-9
CDR3 protein: CASSSPGYNEQFF

CDR3 length: 14
J gene: TRBJ1-4
V gene: TRBV30
CDR3 protein: CAWSLGDVDEKLFF

CDR3 length: 15
J gene: TRBJ1-3
V gene: TRBV6-5
CDR3 protein: CASSYSPGPWGTIYF

CDR3 length: 15
J gene: TRBJ2-1
V gene: TRBV25-1
CDR3 protein: CASSAGGSSYNEQFF

CDR3 length: 13
J gene: TRBJ1-2
V gene: TRBV27
CDR3 protein: CASSSTGDYGYTF

CDR3 length: 16
J gene: TRBJ1-3
V gene: TRBV19
CDR3 protein: CASSEVIRNSGNTIYF

CDR3 length: 15
J gene: TRBJ2-5
V gene: TRBV30
CDR3 protein: CAWSVQREGRETQYF

CDR3 length: 17
J gene: TRBJ1-1
V gene: TRBV7-9
CDR3 protein: CASSLRGDSQTNTEAFF

CDR3 length: 15
J gene: TRBJ2-2
V gene: TRBV18
CDR3 protein: CASSPPGSRTGELFF

CDR3 length: 16
J gene: TRBJ2-1
V gene: TRBV18
CDR3 protein: CASSDRWLAGGNEQFF

CDR3 length: 15
J gene: TRBJ2-1
V gene: TRBV10-3
CDR3 protein: CAISEPGTSYNEQFF

CDR3 length: 14
J gene: TRBJ2-1
V gene: TRBV27
CDR3 protein: CASSLGQDYNEQFF

CDR3 length: 15
J gene: TRBJ2-7
V gene: TRBV11-2
CDR3 protein: CASSLDFGGNYEQYF